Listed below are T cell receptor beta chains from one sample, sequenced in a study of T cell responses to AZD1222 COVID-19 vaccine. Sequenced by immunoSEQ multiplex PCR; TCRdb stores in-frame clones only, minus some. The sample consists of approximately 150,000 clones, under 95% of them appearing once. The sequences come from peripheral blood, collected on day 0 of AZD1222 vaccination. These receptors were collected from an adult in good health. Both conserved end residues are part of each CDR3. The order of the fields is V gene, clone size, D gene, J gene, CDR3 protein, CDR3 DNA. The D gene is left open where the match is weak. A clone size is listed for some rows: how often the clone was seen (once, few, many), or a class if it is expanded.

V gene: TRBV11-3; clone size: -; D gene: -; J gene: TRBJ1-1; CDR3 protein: CASSLARTYTEAFF; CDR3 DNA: TGTGCCAGCAGCTTAGCCAGAACGTACACTGAAGCTTTCTTT
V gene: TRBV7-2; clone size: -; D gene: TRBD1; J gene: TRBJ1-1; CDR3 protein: CASSFTGEGTEAFF; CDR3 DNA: TGTGCCAGCAGCTTTACAGGGGAGGGCACTGAAGCTTTCTTT
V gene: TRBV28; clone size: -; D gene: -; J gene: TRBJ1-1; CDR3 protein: CASVFGGVKVYTEAFF; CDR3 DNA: TGTGCCAGCGTGTTCGGTGGGGTAAAGGTATACACTGAAGCTTTCTTT
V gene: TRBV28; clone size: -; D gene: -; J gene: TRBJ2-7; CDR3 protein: CASSQQGYRADRPYEQYF; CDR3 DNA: TGTGCCAGCAGTCAGCAGGGATATCGGGCTGATAGACCCTACGAGCAGTACTTC
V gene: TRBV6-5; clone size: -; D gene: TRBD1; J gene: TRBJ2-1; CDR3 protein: CASRDRGLYNEQFF; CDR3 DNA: TGTGCCAGCAGGGACAGGGGGCTATACAATGAGCAGTTCTTC
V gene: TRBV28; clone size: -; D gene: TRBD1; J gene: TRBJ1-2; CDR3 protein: CASSSPVSRGLSNYGYTF; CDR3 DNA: TGTGCCAGCAGTTCCCCGGTTAGCAGGGGGCTTTCTAACTATGGCTACACCTTC
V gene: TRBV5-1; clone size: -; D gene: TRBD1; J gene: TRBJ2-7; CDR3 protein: CASSLEGQGTYEQYF; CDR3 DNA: TGCGCCAGCAGCTTGGAGGGACAGGGTACCTACGAGCAGTACTTC
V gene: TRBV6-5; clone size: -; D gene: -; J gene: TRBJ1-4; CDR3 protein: CASTRGTNEKLFF; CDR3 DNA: TGTGCCAGCACCCGGGGAACTAATGAAAAACTGTTTTTT
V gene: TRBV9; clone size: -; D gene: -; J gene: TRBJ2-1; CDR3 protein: CASSLDSGLFNEQFF; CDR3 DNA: TGTGCCAGCAGCCTAGACAGCGGGCTGTTCAATGAGCAGTTCTTC
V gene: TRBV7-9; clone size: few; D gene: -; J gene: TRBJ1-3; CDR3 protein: CASSLEGGSGNTIYF; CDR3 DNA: TGTGCCAGCAGCTTAGAGGGGGGTTCGGGAAACACCATATATTTT
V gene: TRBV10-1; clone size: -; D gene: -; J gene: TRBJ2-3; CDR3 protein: CASDVSTDTQYF; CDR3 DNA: TGCGCCAGCGACGTTAGCACAGATACGCAGTATTTT
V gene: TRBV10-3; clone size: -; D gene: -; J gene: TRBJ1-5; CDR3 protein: CAISAAGKDQPQHF; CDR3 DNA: TGTGCCATCAGCGCCGCAGGGAAGGATCAGCCCCAGCATTTT
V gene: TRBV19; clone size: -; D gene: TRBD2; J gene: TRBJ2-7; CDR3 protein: CATGTSLSSGEQYF; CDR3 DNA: TGTGCCACAGGGACTAGTCTGTCTAGTGGCGAGCAGTACTTC
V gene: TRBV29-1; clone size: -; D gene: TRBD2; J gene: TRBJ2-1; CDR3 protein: CSATSGSSNEQFF; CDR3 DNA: TGCAGCGCGACTAGCGGGAGTTCCAATGAGCAGTTCTTC
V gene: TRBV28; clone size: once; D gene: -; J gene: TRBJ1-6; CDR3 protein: CASSLGAALYNSPLHF; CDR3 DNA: TGTGCCAGCAGTTTAGGGGCAGCTCTGTATAATTCACCCCTCCACTTT
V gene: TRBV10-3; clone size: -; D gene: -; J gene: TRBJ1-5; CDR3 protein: CAISEMGATGNQPQHF; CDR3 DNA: TGTGCCATCAGTGAAATGGGGGCGACCGGCAATCAGCCCCAGCATTTT
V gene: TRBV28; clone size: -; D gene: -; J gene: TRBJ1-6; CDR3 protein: CASSLDGNSPLHF; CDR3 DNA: TGTGCCAGCAGCCTTGACGGAAATTCACCCCTCCACTTT
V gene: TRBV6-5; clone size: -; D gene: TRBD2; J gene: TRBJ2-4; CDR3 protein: CASGGSGVAKNIQYF; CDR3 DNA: TGTGCCAGTGGCGGGAGTGGTGTAGCCAAAAACATTCAGTACTTC
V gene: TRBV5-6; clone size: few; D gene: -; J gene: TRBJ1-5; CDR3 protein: CASSFWVRVPGNQPQHF; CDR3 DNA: TGTGCCAGCAGCTTTTGGGTCCGGGTCCCTGGCAATCAGCCCCAGCATTTT
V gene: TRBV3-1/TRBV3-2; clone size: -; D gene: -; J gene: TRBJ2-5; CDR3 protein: CASSLRSPRGGETQYF; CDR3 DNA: TGTGCCAGCAGCCTCCGTTCCCCCAGGGGAGGAGAGACCCAGTACTTC
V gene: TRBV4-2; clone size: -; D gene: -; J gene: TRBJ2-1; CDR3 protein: CASSQRGYEQFF; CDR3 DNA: TGTGCCAGCAGCCAAAGAGGTTATGAGCAGTTCTTC
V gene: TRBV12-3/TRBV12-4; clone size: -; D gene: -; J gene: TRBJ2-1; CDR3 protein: CASSRGSNEQFF; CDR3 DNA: TGTGCCAGCAGCCGGGGGAGCAATGAGCAGTTCTTC
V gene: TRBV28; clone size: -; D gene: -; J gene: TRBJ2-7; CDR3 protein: CASSLGGASGDTPQQYF; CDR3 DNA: TGTGCCAGCAGTTTGGGGGGGGCTTCCGGAGACACCCCACAGCAGTACTTC
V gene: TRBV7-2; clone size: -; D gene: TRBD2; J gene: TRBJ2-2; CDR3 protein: CASSQSSGNTGELFF; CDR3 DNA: TGTGCCAGCAGCCAGTCTAGCGGTAACACCGGGGAGCTGTTTTTT